This T cell receptor (beta chain) was recovered during a study of OX40 agonist ivuxolimab in advanced cancers. Overall study results and limits: Antigens targeted by the expanded peripheral T cells were not determined.

Germline CDR1 reads WNHNN; CDR2 reads SYGVQD (reference sequence). Trimming took 3 bases from V and 6 from J, leaving 15 bases between them. The length of the CDR3 is 14 residues. Sequencing was performed with immunoSEQ multiplex PCR; in TCRdb, only in-frame clones are kept and a portion is missing. The table shows around 45,000 clones, with more than 75% occurring only once. With regard to this clone: Its antigen remains unidentified.

The input for sequencing was CD4+ or CD8+ T cells sorted from blood, taken in a trial of the OX40 agonist ivuxolimab. The chain has TRBV10-1 and TRBJ2-7; D might be TRBD1 or TRBD2, each matching 5 bases. The sequence came from an adult with an advanced solid tumor such as melanoma, head and neck, liver or kidney cancer. CDR3 residues: CASSDGGLQGEQYF. CDR3 DNA: TGCGCCAGCAGTGACGGAGGACTTCAGGGCGAGCAGTACTTC.